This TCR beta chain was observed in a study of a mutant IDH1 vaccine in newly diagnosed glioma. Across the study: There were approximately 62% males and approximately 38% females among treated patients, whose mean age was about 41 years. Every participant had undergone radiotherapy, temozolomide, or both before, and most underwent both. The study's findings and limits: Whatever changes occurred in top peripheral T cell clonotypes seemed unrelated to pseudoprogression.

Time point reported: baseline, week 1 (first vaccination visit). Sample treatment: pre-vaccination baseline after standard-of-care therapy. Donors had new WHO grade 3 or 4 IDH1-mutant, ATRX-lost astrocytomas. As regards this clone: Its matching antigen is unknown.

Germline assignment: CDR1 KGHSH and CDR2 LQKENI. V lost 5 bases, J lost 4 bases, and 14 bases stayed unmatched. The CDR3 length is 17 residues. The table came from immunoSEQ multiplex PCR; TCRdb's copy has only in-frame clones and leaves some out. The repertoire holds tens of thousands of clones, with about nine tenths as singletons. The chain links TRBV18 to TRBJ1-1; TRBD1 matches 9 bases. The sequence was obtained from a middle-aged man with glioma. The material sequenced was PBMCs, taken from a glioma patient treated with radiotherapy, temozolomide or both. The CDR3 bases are TGTGCCAGCTCAGCAAACAAACAGGGGGCGGGGGGCACTGAAGCTTTCTTT. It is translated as CASSANKQGAGGTEAFF.